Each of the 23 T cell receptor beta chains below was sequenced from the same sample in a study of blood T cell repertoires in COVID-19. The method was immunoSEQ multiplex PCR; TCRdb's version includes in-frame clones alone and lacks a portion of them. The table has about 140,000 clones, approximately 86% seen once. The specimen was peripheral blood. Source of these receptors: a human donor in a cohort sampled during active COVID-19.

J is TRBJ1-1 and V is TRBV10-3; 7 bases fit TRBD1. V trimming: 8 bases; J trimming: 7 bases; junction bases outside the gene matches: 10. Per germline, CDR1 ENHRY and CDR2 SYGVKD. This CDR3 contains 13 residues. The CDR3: CAIAGGTLSEAFF. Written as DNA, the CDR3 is TGTGCCATCGCAGGGGGGACCCTGAGTGAAGCTTTCTTT.

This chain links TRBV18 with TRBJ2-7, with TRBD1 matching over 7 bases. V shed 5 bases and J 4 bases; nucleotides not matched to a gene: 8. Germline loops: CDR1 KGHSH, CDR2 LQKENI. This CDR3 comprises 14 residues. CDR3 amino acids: CASSGQGEGYEQYF. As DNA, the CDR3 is TGTGCCAGCTCAGGGCAGGGGGAAGGTTACGAGCAGTACTTC.

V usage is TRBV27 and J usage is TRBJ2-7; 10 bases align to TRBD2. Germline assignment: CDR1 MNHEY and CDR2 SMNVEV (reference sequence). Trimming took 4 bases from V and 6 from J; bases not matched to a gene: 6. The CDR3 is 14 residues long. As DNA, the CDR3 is TGTGCCAGCAGTTCCGGGACTAGCGCTTCCGAGCAGTACTTC. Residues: CASSSGTSASEQYF.

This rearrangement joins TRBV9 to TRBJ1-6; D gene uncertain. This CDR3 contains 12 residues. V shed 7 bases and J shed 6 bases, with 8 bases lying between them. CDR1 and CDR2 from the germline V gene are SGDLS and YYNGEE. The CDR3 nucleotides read TGTGCCAGCGGCCAGGCTAATTCACCCCTCCACTTT. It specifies CASGQANSPLHF.

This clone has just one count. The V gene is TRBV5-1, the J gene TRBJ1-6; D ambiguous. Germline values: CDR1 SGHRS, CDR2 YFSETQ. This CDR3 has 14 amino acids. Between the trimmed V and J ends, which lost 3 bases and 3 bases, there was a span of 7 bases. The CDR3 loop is CASSSDNYNSPLHF. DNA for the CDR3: TGCGCCAGCAGCTCAGATAACTATAATTCACCCCTCCACTTT.

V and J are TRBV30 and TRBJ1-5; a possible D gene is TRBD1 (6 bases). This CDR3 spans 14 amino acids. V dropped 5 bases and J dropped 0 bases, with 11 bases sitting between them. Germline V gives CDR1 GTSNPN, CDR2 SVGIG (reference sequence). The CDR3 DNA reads TGTGCCTGGGGGGACATTAATAGCAATCAGCCCCAGCATTTT. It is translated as CAWGDINSNQPQHF.

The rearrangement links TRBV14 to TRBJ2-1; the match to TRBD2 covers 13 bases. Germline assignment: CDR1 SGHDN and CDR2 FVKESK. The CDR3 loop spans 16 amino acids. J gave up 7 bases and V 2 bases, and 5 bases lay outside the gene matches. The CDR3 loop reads CASSQSTSGRRNEQFF. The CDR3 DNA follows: TGTGCCAGCAGCCAATCGACTAGCGGGAGGAGAAATGAGCAGTTCTTC.

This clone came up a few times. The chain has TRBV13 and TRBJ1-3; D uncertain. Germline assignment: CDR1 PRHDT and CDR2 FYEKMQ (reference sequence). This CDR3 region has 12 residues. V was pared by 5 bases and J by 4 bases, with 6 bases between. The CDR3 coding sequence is TGTGCCAGCAGCCCGGGGGGAAACACCATATATTTT. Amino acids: CASSPGGNTIYF. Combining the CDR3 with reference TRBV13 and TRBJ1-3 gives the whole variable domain AAGVIQSPRHLIKEKRETATLKCYPIPRHDTVYWYQQGPGQDPQFLISFYEKMQSDKGSIPDRFSAQQFSDYHSELNMSSLELGDSALYFCASSPGGNTIYFGEGSWLTVV.

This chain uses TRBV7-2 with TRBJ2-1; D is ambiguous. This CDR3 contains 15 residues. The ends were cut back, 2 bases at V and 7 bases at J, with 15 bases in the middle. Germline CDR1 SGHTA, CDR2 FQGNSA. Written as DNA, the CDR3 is TGTGCCAGCAGCTTATTTTCTTCCTACCTGAATGAGCAGTTCTTC. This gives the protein CASSLFSSYLNEQFF.

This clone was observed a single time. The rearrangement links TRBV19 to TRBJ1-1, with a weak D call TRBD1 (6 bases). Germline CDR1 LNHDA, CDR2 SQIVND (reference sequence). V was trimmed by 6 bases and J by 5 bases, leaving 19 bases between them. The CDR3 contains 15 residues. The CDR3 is CASSEQQGVVTEAFF. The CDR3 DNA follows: TGTGCCAGTAGCGAACAACAGGGTGTGGTAACTGAAGCTTTCTTT.

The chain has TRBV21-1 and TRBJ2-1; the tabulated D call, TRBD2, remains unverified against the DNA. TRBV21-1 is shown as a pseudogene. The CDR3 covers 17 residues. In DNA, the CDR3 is TGTGCCAGCAGCAGGACTAGCGGGAGAGGCTCCTACAATGAGCAGTTCTTC. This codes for CASSRTSGRGSYNEQFF.

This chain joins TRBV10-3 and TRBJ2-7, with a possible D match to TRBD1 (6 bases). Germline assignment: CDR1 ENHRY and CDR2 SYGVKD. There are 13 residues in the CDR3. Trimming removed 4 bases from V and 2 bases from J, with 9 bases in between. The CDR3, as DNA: TGTGCCATCAGTGGGGGGCCCACCTACGAGCAGTACTTC. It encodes CAISGGPTYEQYF.

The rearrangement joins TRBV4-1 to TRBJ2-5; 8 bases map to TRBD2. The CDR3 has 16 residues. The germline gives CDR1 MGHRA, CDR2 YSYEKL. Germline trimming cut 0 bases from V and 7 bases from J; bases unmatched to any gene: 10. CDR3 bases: TGCGCCAGCAGCCAAGACTCCGCGGGGGGCCTTGGGACCCAGTACTTC. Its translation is CASSQDSAGGLGTQYF.

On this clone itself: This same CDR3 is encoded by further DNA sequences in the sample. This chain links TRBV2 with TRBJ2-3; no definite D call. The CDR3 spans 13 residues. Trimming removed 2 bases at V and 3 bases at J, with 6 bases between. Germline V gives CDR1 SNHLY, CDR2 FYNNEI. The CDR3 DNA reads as TGTGCCAGCAGTGAAACTGGTACAGATACGCAGTATTTT. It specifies CASSETGTDTQYF. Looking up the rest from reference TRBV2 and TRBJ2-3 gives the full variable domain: EPEVTQTPSHQVTQMGQEVILRCVPISNHLYFYWYRQILGQKVEFLVSFYNNEISEKSEIFDDQFSVERPDGSNFTLKIRSTKLEDSAMYFCASSETGTDTQYFGPGTRLTVL.

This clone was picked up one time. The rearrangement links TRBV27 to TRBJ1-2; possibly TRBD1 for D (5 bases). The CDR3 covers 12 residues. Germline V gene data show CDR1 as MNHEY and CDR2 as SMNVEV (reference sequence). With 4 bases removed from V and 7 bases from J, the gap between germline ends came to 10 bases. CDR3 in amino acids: CASSSQGGGYTF. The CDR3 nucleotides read TGTGCCAGCAGTTCCCAGGGTGGTGGCTACACCTTC.

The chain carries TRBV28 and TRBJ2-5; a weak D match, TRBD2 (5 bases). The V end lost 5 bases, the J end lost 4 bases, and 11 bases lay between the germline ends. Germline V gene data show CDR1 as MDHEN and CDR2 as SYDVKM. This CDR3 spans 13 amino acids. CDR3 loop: CASSRTLGETQYF. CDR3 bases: TGTGCCAGCAGTCGGACTTTAGGAGAGACCCAGTACTTC.

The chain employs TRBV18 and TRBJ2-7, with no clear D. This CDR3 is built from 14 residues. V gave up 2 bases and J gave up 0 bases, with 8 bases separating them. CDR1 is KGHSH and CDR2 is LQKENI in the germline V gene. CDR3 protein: CASSPGHASYEQYF. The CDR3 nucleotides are TGTGCCAGCTCACCAGGCCATGCCTCCTACGAGCAGTACTTC.

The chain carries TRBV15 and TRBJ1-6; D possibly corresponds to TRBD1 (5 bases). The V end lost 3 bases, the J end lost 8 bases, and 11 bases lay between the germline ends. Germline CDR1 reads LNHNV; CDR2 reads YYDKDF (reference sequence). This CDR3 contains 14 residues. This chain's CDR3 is CATSSGRGDSPLHF. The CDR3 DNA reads TGTGCCACCAGCAGTGGACGGGGGGATTCACCCCTCCACTTT.

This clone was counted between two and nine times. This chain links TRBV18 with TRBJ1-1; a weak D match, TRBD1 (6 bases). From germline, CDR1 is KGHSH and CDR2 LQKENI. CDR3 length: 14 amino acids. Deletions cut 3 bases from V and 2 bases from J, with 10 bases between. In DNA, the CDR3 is TGTGCCAGCTCACCCGGGACATACAACACTGAAGCTTTCTTT. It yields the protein CASSPGTYNTEAFF. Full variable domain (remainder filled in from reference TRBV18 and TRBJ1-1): NAGVMQNPRHLVRRRGQEARLRCSPMKGHSHVYWYRQLPEEGLKFMVYLQKENIIDESGMPKERFSAEFPKEGPSILRIQQVVRGDSAAYFCASSPGTYNTEAFFGQGTRLTVV.

The CDR3 loop reads CASSEGQGMRYEQYF. The CDR3, as DNA: TGTGCCAGCAGTGAAGGACAGGGTATGAGGTACGAGCAGTACTTC. J is TRBJ2-7 and V is TRBV2; 7 bases map to TRBD1. The CDR3 loop spans 15 amino acids. V lost 1 base to trimming and J lost 4 bases; unmatched junction nucleotides: 7. CDR1 SNHLY and CDR2 FYNNEI come from the germline V gene.

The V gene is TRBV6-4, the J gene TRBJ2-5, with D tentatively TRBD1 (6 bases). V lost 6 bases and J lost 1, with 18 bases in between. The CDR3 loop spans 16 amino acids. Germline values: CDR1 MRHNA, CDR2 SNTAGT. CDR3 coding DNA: TGTGCCAGCAGGGGACATTCCACCATAGGCCAAGAGACCCAGTACTTC. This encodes CASRGHSTIGQETQYF.

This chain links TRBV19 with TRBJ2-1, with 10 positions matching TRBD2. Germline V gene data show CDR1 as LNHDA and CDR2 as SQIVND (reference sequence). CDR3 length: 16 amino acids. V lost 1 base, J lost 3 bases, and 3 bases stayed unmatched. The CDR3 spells CASSIAASGSYNEQFF. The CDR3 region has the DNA TGTGCCAGTAGTATAGCGGCTAGCGGGAGCTACAATGAGCAGTTCTTC.

For the CDR3, the DNA is TGTGCCAGCAGCTTAAGGGGGTTGTCCTACAATGAGCAGTTCTTC. It translates to CASSLRGLSYNEQFF. The chain links TRBV7-9 to TRBJ2-1, with D possibly matching TRBD1 (6 bases). The CDR3 has 15 residues. CDR1 and CDR2 from the germline V gene are SEHNR and FQNEAQ (reference sequence). V was clipped by 2 bases and J by 1 base, with 9 bases between them.